This entry features one TCR beta chain sequence. What it binds is unknown. These data belong to a study of cytomegalovirus exposure and HLA in healthy donors. Researchers ran the PCR with 60 Vbeta and 13 Jbeta primers. Sequenced by immunoSEQ multiplex PCR; TCRdb stores in-frame clones only, minus some. In the table there are over 150,000 clones, nearly 80% of which are singletons. Broader study findings: A few chains tied to CMV proved CMV antigen-specific in vitro. The study recorded 164 TCR beta chains that were cytomegalovirus-associated.

J lost 10 bases, V lost 8 bases, and 17 bases had no gene match. The CDR3 consists of 15 residues. CDR1 is LNHDA and CDR2 is SQIVND in the germline V gene (reference sequence). Input material: PBMCs. V gene TRBV19 combines with J gene TRBJ2-1, with TRBD1 matching over 7 bases. The clonotype originates from a man aged 18 to 30 in good health and CMV-seropositive. The CDR3 DNA follows: TGTGCCAGTGGTGAAAGGGGGCGCAGACTCAGGGAGCAGTTCTTC. It translates to CASGERGRRLREQFF.